This T cell receptor beta chain was sequenced for a study of shared clonotypes between healthy human individuals. This CDR3 region has 12 residues. The method was immunoSEQ multiplex PCR; TCRdb's version includes in-frame clones alone and lacks a portion of them. The sample has roughly 2,300,000 clones, around 90% seen once; the top ten hold 0.37%. Naive CD45RA+ and memory CD45RA-negative subsets were split from CD4+ cells. The chain joins TRBV21-1 to TRBJ2-7; TRBD2 is the table's D call and was not checked against the DNA. TRBV21-1 counts as a pseudogene. This sequence originates from a man younger than 30 in good health. Some clones in this sample may be carry-over from other donors' samples. The sample comprised naive CD4+ T cells from PBMCs. This sample's subset: CD45RA+ positively selected. The CDR3 sequence is CASSIPGYEQYF. CDR3 nucleotide sequence: TGTGCCAGCAGCATTCCGGGCTACGAGCAGTACTTC.